Included here is one TCR beta chain sequence, with context. Its matching antigen is unknown. CDR3 size: 15 residues. CDR1 is DFQATT and CDR2 is SNEGSKA in the germline V gene (reference sequence). V was clipped by 1 base and J by 3 bases; unmatched bases: 8. Original data processing: Variation in CDR3 across clinicopathological groups served as the basis for constructing a distant-metastasis classifier in papillary thyroid cancer. TCRdb redid the clone calls on the PCR reads using MiXCR. These V and J calls rely on TCRdb rather than the paper's analysis. Among roughly 15,000 clones listed, about 35% were seen once. There were no patients who had received any treatment before thyroid surgery. These data originate in a study of metastatic and nonmetastatic thyroid tumors. On the study more broadly: For malignant and benign thyroid patients, tumor or nodule tissue and blood were the sources whose repertoires were compared. Regarding the study as a whole: The study reportedly found significantly higher TCR beta diversity in malignant thyroid tumors than benign nodules, in blood and tumor.

This clonotype was sampled from a female donor with papillary thyroid cancer or a benign thyroid nodule (not recorded which). Some clones in this sample may be carry-over from other donors' samples. The sample taken for sequencing was tumor tissue. The gene calls are TRBV20-1 and TRBJ2-7; 8 bases line up with TRBD2. The CDR3 here is CSARGSGGINYEQYF. CDR3 nucleotides: TGCAGTGCTAGAGGCAGCGGGGGCATTAACTACGAGCAGTACTTC.